The sequence of this T cell receptor beta chain was determined in a study of cytomegalovirus exposure and HLA in healthy donors (dated by TCRdb to the late 2010s). Broadly, across the study: An earlier analysis of approximately 550 of the donors reported 250 to 350 Gb of sequence data and 100 million to 140 million unique TCR beta sequences from 150 million to 200 million T cells. About 330 gigabases of sequencing data and 75 million to 85 million unique TCR sequences made up an early release that covered roughly 670 HLA-typed donors. Among the roughly 430 genotyped donors, around 81% belonged to the genetic ancestry cluster associated with self-reported Caucasian donors. The aim of the study was to test whether cataloging public T cell receptors could identify signatures of past pathogen exposure. The study used immunosequencing to profile the T cell repertoires of some 600 subjects and linked those repertoires to cytomegalovirus serostatus. In addition to the first cohort of approximately 670 subjects, a separate validation cohort of approximately 110 different subjects was used. To predict cytomegalovirus infection status, the study brought together high-throughput TCR immunosequencing, statistical association of individual TCRs with disease status, and machine learning. A later analysis re-examined previously published TCR beta repertoires from roughly 720 donors and added high-resolution HLA genotyping to investigate patterns of TCR occurrence. Rather than using new phenotypic data, the later analysis identified candidate immune exposures from TCR beta sequences and from how often those sequences occurred across donors. An earlier analysis of 587 of the donors used high-throughput TCR beta sequencing to judge whether each TCR beta V gene segment behaved as functional or pseudogenic. Donor age, sex, ethnicity and CMV serostatus were compiled together with the repertoire data. Genome-wide SNP genotypes for about 60% of the roughly 700 donors were used in a later genetic analysis, which treated that subset as a discovery cohort. Every discovery cohort repertoire had been produced on one sequencing platform. HLA typing included class I and class II loci at four-digit resolution. Typing coverage differed by locus: A, B, C, DRB1 and DQB1 were typed in roughly 629-630 donors, DQA1 in approximately 520, DPA1 in 600 to 610, and DPB1 in just under 490. Because of strong linkage in the cohort, roughly 5 DR-DQ haplotypes were treated as single units for association and clustering. On average, 235,054 unique TCR beta nucleotide sequences were sequenced per donor among more than 350 genotyped donors of the cohort, with roughly 18% of those sequences being non-productive. Points the paper makes about the study in general: Compared with the approximately 600-donor mean, donors in an Asian-associated ancestry cluster had fewer N-insertions in productive TCRs, according to a later genetic analysis. This cohort had only TCR beta chains sequenced, and the lack of alpha or paired-chain data limited which features could be detected. Presence/absence analyses assumed roughly uniform sequencing depth across donors, an assumption that may not hold. In vitro tests confirmed that a few of the cytomegalovirus-associated TCR beta chains recognize cytomegalovirus antigens. In an earlier analysis of approximately 590 of the donors, most TCR beta V segments appeared in productive rearrangements about 87% or about 30% of the time, broadly matching IMGT annotations. When HLA alleles, especially DR and DQ, strongly co-occurred, TCR associations were difficult to assign to individual alleles. According to a later analysis, parvovirus B19, influenza, CMV and Epstein-Barr virus appeared linked to several top co-occurrence clusters. Most CMV-associated TCR beta chains appeared to be HLA-restricted in a later analysis, and the HLA associations seemed to be driven largely by CMV exposure. Some IMGT-functional V segments, including TRBV6-2 and TRBV6-3, could not be told apart with the 87-base-pair reads, so those segments were excluded. At a false discovery rate of 0.05, a later analysis linked roughly 17,000 TCR beta sequences to specific HLA alleles. CMV serostatus was the only immune exposure information available for the cohort. In a later analysis, HLA-associated TCR beta chains were found to be more clonally expanded and to have lower generation probabilities than equally common non-associated chains. Most TCR sequences were seen in very few donors, while some public TCRs were found in many individuals. Because HLA typing was missing for some donors at each locus, association tests included only the typed subset. The authors suggested that the approach could potentially be extended to other disease states and immunological phenotypes. A cluster of highly shared sequence variants was judged likely to represent a technical artifact of the sequencing pipeline. Cytomegalovirus status was reported to be diagnosed by the classifier with high specificity and sensitivity in both the original and validation cohorts. A total of fewer than 200 TCR beta chains were listed by the study as associated with cytomegalovirus. The earlier analysis of 587 of the donors excluded some 15 rarely observed V segments, including chromosome 9 orphons, because counts were too low. A further reported finding was that TCR beta sequences accurately predicted the HLA-A and HLA-B alleles for most subjects in the first cohort. Linkage disequilibrium might explain the correlated functional status among segregating V segments, but an unknown experimental factor could not be excluded. In a later analysis, the rate of TCR association differed among HLA loci, with DRB1 alleles having the most associated TCRs and HLA-C alleles having the fewest. In a later genetic analysis, a missense DCLRE1C variant was associated with V-gene and J-gene trimming of TCR beta chains, and the association was replicated in an independent cohort.

In total, roughly 670 healthy bone marrow donors made up the cohort. All cohort members were sampled while nominally healthy, although unrecorded immune exposures were likely present. The donor was CMV seronegative and belonged to the group of 352 seronegative cohort members. Each donor provided a peripheral blood sample, and peripheral blood mononuclear cells were used for TCR beta sequencing. Genomic DNA extraction from the blood cell samples was performed with the Qiagen DNeasy Blood Extraction Kit. Turning to this clone: Its antigen remains unidentified. No base quality values were provided; no much bigger clone lies one nucleotide off.

The library was produced with the immunoSEQ multiplex PCR assay. The multiplex PCR relied on a mix of 60 forward primers for TCR Vbeta segments and 13 reverse primers for TCR Jbeta segments. A multiplex PCR assay on genomic DNA amplified the CDR3 region of rearranged TCR beta genes. The amplified TCR beta libraries were sequenced on the Illumina HiSeq System as 87-base-pair reads. For the original study's pipeline: A later analysis tallied 70 million to 100 million unique TCR beta chains across the roughly 610 repertoires, and some 12 million of those chains were shared by two or more donors. A nearest-neighbor algorithm error-corrected the raw reads and collapsed the reads into unique sequences, merging closely related sequences to remove PCR and sequencing errors. V, D and J gene segments were assigned by aligning CDR3 sequences to IMGT reference sequences. For a sequence to be retained, a match of at least six nucleotides was required to both a V gene segment and a J gene segment. Rearrangements were called productive when the CDR3 lacked stop codons and stayed in frame with V and J; all others were non-productive. CDR3 was defined according to IMGT convention as the region running from the second conserved V-encoded cysteine to the conserved J-encoded phenylalanine. The earlier analysis of about 590 of the donors excluded sequences that lacked an unambiguous match to a single V gene segment. An earlier analysis of 587 of the donors called V segments functional above 56.7% productive rearrangements and segregating when the between-donor standard deviation exceeded 5%. To diagnose cytomegalovirus status from the catalog of TCR beta chain sequences, a statistical classification framework was built. V and J gene assignment, in a later analysis, came from comparing TCR nucleotide sequences with IMGT/GENE-DB human TR gene sequences. A later analysis assigned CDR3 sequences and most-parsimonious VDJ recombination scenarios with the TCRdist pipeline. In a later analysis, each TCR beta chain was defined by its CDR3 amino acid sequence together with its V-gene family, and reads lacking a unique V-gene family were excluded. A later analysis removed over 500 highly shared, low-generation-probability nucleotide sequences to deal with suspected cross-contamination and a sequencing artifact. A later analysis calculated a clonal expansion index for each public chain from normalized within-repertoire ranks of inferred template counts. In a later analysis, generation probabilities were computed with a VDJ recombination model fitted to out-of-frame rearrangements, and the resulting probabilities were checked against IGoR. A later analysis scored TCR-TCR, TCR-HLA and TCR-CMV co-occurrence with hypergeometric tests, applying a repertoire-size bias correction to TCR pairs. A later analysis estimated false discovery rates by permuting HLA or CMV assignments 20 times. In a later analysis, co-occurring TCRs were grouped using DBSCAN, and TCRdist sequence similarity was added for clustering within HLA-allele-positive subsets. Repertoires with fewer than 30,000 or more than 120,000 public chains were left out of co-occurrence clustering, as were five repertoires with anomalous nucleotide sharing. Drawn from immuneACCESS, this table holds only the in-frame rearrangements with V and J called that TCRdb kept. Clones are partly lost; checked studies trace under half to an unresolved V gene and leave the rest unexplained. The V and J calls and the clone size are those of that table, but D and trimming were determined from the DNA. Present in this sample are 110,000 to 150,000 clones, 80% of which were seen just once. The ten top clones hold 1.2% of the sample.

V and J lose 0 bases and 5 bases, and a span of 14 bases separates them. The CDR3 spans 16 residues, from the cysteine through the phenylalanine. The kept DNA is CDR3 alone, 48 bases in frame from the first base. Sequences MGHRA (CDR1) and YSYEKL (CDR2) are obtained from the germline V gene. This clonotype was obtained from a female donor in good health and CMV-seronegative. Recombination joined TRBV4-1 with TRBJ1-5; a weak D assignment points to TRBD1 (6 bases agree). Material for sequencing was PBMCs. For the CDR3, the sequence is CASSQDPGVFDQPQHF. The sequenced DNA is TGCGCCAGCAGCCAAGATCCAGGGGTCTTCGATCAGCCCCAGCATTTT.